The rows below give T cell receptor beta chains drawn from one sample of a study of blood T cell repertoires in COVID-19. Clones were read by immunoSEQ multiplex PCR, and TCRdb kept only the in-frame ones, dropping some. Here the sample spans about 210,000 clones, about nine tenths being singletons. The sample taken for sequencing was peripheral blood. The receptors here all came from a woman aged 40 to 49 with acute or convalescent COVID-19. The CDR3 runs from the conserved cysteine through the conserved F or W. A D gene is named only where the DNA matches it firmly. Rows may omit the clone size; those that give it use once, few, many or a size class.

j_call: TRBJ1-1
d_call: -
cdr3_length: 11
v_call: TRBV12-3/TRBV12-4
clone_size: -
cdr3_nt: TGTGCCAGCAGTATGGACAGTGAAGCTTTCTTT
cdr3_aa: CASSMDSEAFF

j_call: TRBJ1-1
d_call: TRBD1
cdr3_length: 13
v_call: TRBV18
clone_size: -
cdr3_nt: TGTGCCAGCGGACAGGGGGCGAACACTGAAGCTTTCTTT
cdr3_aa: CASGQGANTEAFF

j_call: TRBJ1-2
d_call: TRBD1
cdr3_length: 14
v_call: TRBV9
clone_size: few
cdr3_nt: TGTGCCAGCAGCCCGGGACAGGGAAACTATGGCTACACCTTC
cdr3_aa: CASSPGQGNYGYTF

j_call: TRBJ1-5
d_call: TRBD1
cdr3_length: 14
v_call: TRBV6-6
clone_size: -
cdr3_nt: TGTGCCAGCAGCCAACCGGGACAGGATCAGCCCCAGCATTTT
cdr3_aa: CASSQPGQDQPQHF

j_call: TRBJ1-5
d_call: -
cdr3_length: 14
v_call: TRBV4-1
clone_size: -
cdr3_nt: TGCGCCAGCAGCCAAGGTCGCGGGAATCAGCCCCAGCATTTT
cdr3_aa: CASSQGRGNQPQHF

j_call: TRBJ1-4
d_call: -
cdr3_length: 15
v_call: TRBV7-2
clone_size: -
cdr3_nt: TGTGCCAGCAGCGTAGGAGGGGGGGCGTCTGAAAAACTGTTTTTT
cdr3_aa: CASSVGGGASEKLFF

j_call: TRBJ1-5
d_call: -
cdr3_length: 15
v_call: TRBV25-1
clone_size: -
cdr3_nt: TGTGCCAGCAGTGAACCGGACAGTAGCAATCAGCCCCAGCATTTT
cdr3_aa: CASSEPDSSNQPQHF

j_call: TRBJ1-6
d_call: TRBD1
cdr3_length: 14
v_call: TRBV27
clone_size: -
cdr3_nt: TGTGCCAGCAGATACGGGACAGGCCATTCACCCCTCCACTTT
cdr3_aa: CASRYGTGHSPLHF

j_call: TRBJ1-1
d_call: TRBD1
cdr3_length: 13
v_call: TRBV29-1
clone_size: -
cdr3_nt: TGCAGCGCAAGCCGGGACAGGGAGTCCCAAGCTTTCTTT
cdr3_aa: CSASRDRESQAFF

j_call: TRBJ2-1
d_call: -
cdr3_length: 13
v_call: TRBV2
clone_size: -
cdr3_nt: TGTGCCAGCGGGCCAGACCGGCACAATGAGCAGTTCTTC
cdr3_aa: CASGPDRHNEQFF

j_call: TRBJ2-3
d_call: TRBD2
cdr3_length: 16
v_call: TRBV18
clone_size: -
cdr3_nt: TGTGCCAGCTCATCTAGCGGGGGGGCGCGCACAGATACGCAGTATTTT
cdr3_aa: CASSSSGGARTDTQYF

j_call: TRBJ2-3
d_call: -
cdr3_length: 17
v_call: TRBV12-5
clone_size: -
cdr3_nt: TGTGCTAGTGGGCAAGCCAAAACAGGGCTCGGCACAGATACGCAGTATTTT
cdr3_aa: CASGQAKTGLGTDTQYF

j_call: TRBJ1-1
d_call: -
cdr3_length: 12
v_call: TRBV29-1
clone_size: -
cdr3_nt: TGCAGCGTTGACAGAATGAACACTGAAGCTTTCTTT
cdr3_aa: CSVDRMNTEAFF

j_call: TRBJ1-5
d_call: -
cdr3_length: 19
v_call: TRBV7-8
clone_size: once
cdr3_nt: TGTGCCAGCAGCTTACCCGGACAGTCAGTGGTATATGGCAATCAGCCCCAGCATTTT
cdr3_aa: CASSLPGQSVVYGNQPQHF

j_call: TRBJ1-1
d_call: -
cdr3_length: 13
v_call: TRBV7-9
clone_size: -
cdr3_nt: TGTGCCAGCAGCTTAGGTGAGGGAATTGGGGCTTTCTTT
cdr3_aa: CASSLGEGIGAFF

j_call: TRBJ2-5
d_call: -
cdr3_length: 13
v_call: TRBV7-8
clone_size: once
cdr3_nt: TGTGCCAGCAGCTTCAGGGGACAAGAGACCCAGTACTTC
cdr3_aa: CASSFRGQETQYF

j_call: TRBJ2-3
d_call: TRBD1
cdr3_length: 16
v_call: TRBV24-1
clone_size: -
cdr3_nt: TGTGCCACCAGTGAAAAGACAGGGGGCCTTGGAGATACGCAGTATTTT
cdr3_aa: CATSEKTGGLGDTQYF

j_call: TRBJ2-1
d_call: TRBD2
cdr3_length: 15
v_call: TRBV6-1
clone_size: once
cdr3_nt: TGTGCCAGCAGTGAACTAGCGGGGGGCTACAATGAGCAGTTCTTC
cdr3_aa: CASSELAGGYNEQFF

j_call: TRBJ1-1
d_call: -
cdr3_length: 11
v_call: TRBV7-9
clone_size: -
cdr3_nt: TGTGCCAGCATCCAACAGGGTCACGCTTTCTTT
cdr3_aa: CASIQQGHAFF

j_call: TRBJ2-1
d_call: -
cdr3_length: 14
v_call: TRBV5-1
clone_size: -
cdr3_nt: TGCGCCAGCTACCCCCCCAGCTCCTACAATGAGCAGTTCTTC
cdr3_aa: CASYPPSSYNEQFF

j_call: TRBJ1-2
d_call: -
cdr3_length: 16
v_call: TRBV11-2
clone_size: -
cdr3_nt: TGTGCCAGCAGACAAGGAGGGGGAGGGAGGCTCTATGGCTACACCTTC
cdr3_aa: CASRQGGGGRLYGYTF

j_call: TRBJ1-5
d_call: -
cdr3_length: 13
v_call: TRBV5-1
clone_size: -
cdr3_nt: TGCGCCAGCAGCTCTGTCGGCAGGGAACCCCAGCATTTT
cdr3_aa: CASSSVGREPQHF

j_call: TRBJ2-3
d_call: TRBD2
cdr3_length: 15
v_call: TRBV7-3
clone_size: -
cdr3_nt: TGTGCCAGCAGCTCGCAGCGGGGGGCCGGGGATACGCAGTATTTT
cdr3_aa: CASSSQRGAGDTQYF

j_call: TRBJ1-4
d_call: -
cdr3_length: 16
v_call: TRBV18
clone_size: -
cdr3_nt: TGTGCCAGCTCCCTAAGGTCCGGCGGAAAAAATGAAAAACTGTTTTTT
cdr3_aa: CASSLRSGGKNEKLFF

j_call: TRBJ2-3
d_call: -
cdr3_length: 14
v_call: TRBV18
clone_size: -
cdr3_nt: TGTGCCAGCTCACCACCGTATCCCACAGATACGCAGTATTTT
cdr3_aa: CASSPPYPTDTQYF

j_call: TRBJ1-4
d_call: -
cdr3_length: 15
v_call: TRBV5-4
clone_size: -
cdr3_nt: TGTGCCAGCAGCTTTCCAGGCGCAACTAATGAAAAACTGTTTTTT
cdr3_aa: CASSFPGATNEKLFF

j_call: TRBJ1-3
d_call: TRBD1
cdr3_length: 14
v_call: TRBV11-2
clone_size: -
cdr3_nt: TGTGCCAGCAGCTTAGATCGACAGGGAAGGGCCATATATTTT
cdr3_aa: CASSLDRQGRAIYF

j_call: TRBJ1-1
d_call: TRBD1
cdr3_length: 13
v_call: TRBV11-2
clone_size: -
cdr3_nt: TGTGCCAGCAGCTTAGCGGCAGGGGGAGAAGCTTTCTTT
cdr3_aa: CASSLAAGGEAFF

j_call: TRBJ2-1
d_call: -
cdr3_length: 12
v_call: TRBV9
clone_size: -
cdr3_nt: TGTGCCAGCAGCGTAGACGGGGGGCCGCAGTTCTTC
cdr3_aa: CASSVDGGPQFF

j_call: TRBJ2-3
d_call: -
cdr3_length: 15
v_call: TRBV5-1
clone_size: -
cdr3_nt: TGCGCCAGCAGCTTGGCCCTGGGACAAGGAGATACGCAGTATTTT
cdr3_aa: CASSLALGQGDTQYF

j_call: TRBJ1-2
d_call: TRBD1
cdr3_length: 15
v_call: TRBV30
clone_size: -
cdr3_nt: TGTGCCTGGAGTATACCCGGGACAGGGATCTATGGCTACACCTTC
cdr3_aa: CAWSIPGTGIYGYTF

j_call: TRBJ1-2
d_call: TRBD1
cdr3_length: 13
v_call: TRBV6-5
clone_size: -
cdr3_nt: TGTGCCAGCACTCGACAGGGCGTCTATGGCTACACCTTC
cdr3_aa: CASTRQGVYGYTF

j_call: TRBJ2-3
d_call: -
cdr3_length: 14
v_call: TRBV19
clone_size: -
cdr3_nt: TGTGCCAGTACCCTAGGTCGGAGGGAAGATACGCAGTATTTT
cdr3_aa: CASTLGRREDTQYF

j_call: TRBJ1-2
d_call: -
cdr3_length: 15
v_call: TRBV5-1
clone_size: once
cdr3_nt: TGCGCCAGCAGCTTGCAGAGAGGGGCAGGGGATGGCTACACCTTC
cdr3_aa: CASSLQRGAGDGYTF

j_call: TRBJ2-3
d_call: -
cdr3_length: 16
v_call: TRBV4-1
clone_size: -
cdr3_nt: TGCGCCACCTCCCCCGTCGGAGGTCGAAGCACAGATACGCAGTATTTT
cdr3_aa: CATSPVGGRSTDTQYF

j_call: TRBJ1-2
d_call: -
cdr3_length: 12
v_call: TRBV4-1
clone_size: -
cdr3_nt: TGCGCCAGCAGCCCAGTCGACAAGCCCTACACCTTC
cdr3_aa: CASSPVDKPYTF

j_call: TRBJ1-1
d_call: -
cdr3_length: 15
v_call: TRBV2
clone_size: -
cdr3_nt: TGTGCCAGCAGTGATTTTGGTCAGGGAGGTCCTGAAGCTTTCTTT
cdr3_aa: CASSDFGQGGPEAFF

j_call: TRBJ1-2
d_call: -
cdr3_length: 13
v_call: TRBV12-3/TRBV12-4
clone_size: -
cdr3_nt: TGTGCCAGCAGTTCCGGGACAAGGAGACGCTACACCTTC
cdr3_aa: CASSSGTRRRYTF

j_call: TRBJ1-2
d_call: -
cdr3_length: 13
v_call: TRBV12-3/TRBV12-4
clone_size: -
cdr3_nt: TGTGCCAGCAGTTTACAGGGAAGCTATGGCTACACCTTC
cdr3_aa: CASSLQGSYGYTF

j_call: TRBJ1-2
d_call: -
cdr3_length: 13
v_call: TRBV27
clone_size: -
cdr3_nt: TGTGCCAGCAGCGCCGGGTCCCCCGCTGGCTACACCTTC
cdr3_aa: CASSAGSPAGYTF

j_call: TRBJ2-1
d_call: -
cdr3_length: 17
v_call: TRBV11-2
clone_size: -
cdr3_nt: TGTGCCAGCAGCTTAGTCGTGATCGGCAGACTCTACAATGAGCAGTTCTTC
cdr3_aa: CASSLVVIGRLYNEQFF

j_call: TRBJ2-5
d_call: TRBD1
cdr3_length: 17
v_call: TRBV9
clone_size: -
cdr3_nt: TGTGCCAGCAGCCCAGTGGGGGGACAGGGGGCGCGAGAGACCCAGTACTTC
cdr3_aa: CASSPVGGQGARETQYF

j_call: TRBJ1-3
d_call: -
cdr3_length: 17
v_call: TRBV7-2
clone_size: -
cdr3_nt: TGTGCCAGCAGCCGCCCAAGCATCTCGAGCTCTGGAAACACCATATATTTT
cdr3_aa: CASSRPSISSSGNTIYF

j_call: TRBJ1-4
d_call: TRBD1
cdr3_length: 14
v_call: TRBV6-5
clone_size: -
cdr3_nt: TGTGCCAGCAGAGAGGGACAGCTAAATGAAAAACTGTTTTTT
cdr3_aa: CASREGQLNEKLFF

j_call: TRBJ1-1
d_call: -
cdr3_length: 13
v_call: TRBV27
clone_size: -
cdr3_nt: TGTGCCAGCAGTCGGCGAGGGAACACTGAAGCTTTCTTT
cdr3_aa: CASSRRGNTEAFF

j_call: TRBJ2-3
d_call: -
cdr3_length: 12
v_call: TRBV27
clone_size: -
cdr3_nt: TGTGCCAGCAGTCCCCTGTCTCATACGCAGTATTTT
cdr3_aa: CASSPLSHTQYF

j_call: TRBJ2-2
d_call: -
cdr3_length: 14
v_call: TRBV9
clone_size: few
cdr3_nt: TGTGCCAGCAGCGTAGTTAGTGTAGCCGGGGAGCTGTTTTTT
cdr3_aa: CASSVVSVAGELFF

j_call: TRBJ1-5
d_call: -
cdr3_length: 17
v_call: TRBV4-1
clone_size: -
cdr3_nt: TGCGCCAGCAGCCAAGGTCTGGGGCTGATTAGCAATCAGCCCCAGCATTTT
cdr3_aa: CASSQGLGLISNQPQHF

j_call: TRBJ2-2
d_call: TRBD1
cdr3_length: 16
v_call: TRBV13
clone_size: -
cdr3_nt: TGTGCCAGCAGCGGAGAGGCAGGGGGCTTGTTCGGGGAGCTGTTTTTT
cdr3_aa: CASSGEAGGLFGELFF

j_call: TRBJ2-2
d_call: TRBD1
cdr3_length: 14
v_call: TRBV7-3
clone_size: -
cdr3_nt: TGTGCCAGCAGCTTCGACAGGGGGACCGGGGAGCTGTTTTTT
cdr3_aa: CASSFDRGTGELFF

j_call: TRBJ1-1
d_call: -
cdr3_length: 16
v_call: TRBV4-1
clone_size: -
cdr3_nt: TGCGCCAGCAGCCAAGGAATGACGGGGATGAGAACTGAAGCTTTCTTT
cdr3_aa: CASSQGMTGMRTEAFF

j_call: TRBJ1-6
d_call: -
cdr3_length: 15
v_call: TRBV4-1
clone_size: -
cdr3_nt: TGCGCCAGCAGCCAAGTCGGTCAGGGAAATTCACCCCTCCACTTT
cdr3_aa: CASSQVGQGNSPLHF

j_call: TRBJ2-6
d_call: TRBD2
cdr3_length: 17
v_call: TRBV10-3
clone_size: -
cdr3_nt: TGTGCCACCCCTAGCGGGGGGGACCCCGGGGGGGCCAACGTCCTGACTTTC
cdr3_aa: CATPSGGDPGGANVLTF

j_call: TRBJ1-6
d_call: TRBD1
cdr3_length: 19
v_call: TRBV6-6
clone_size: -
cdr3_nt: TGTGCCAGCAGTCCACTTTACTTAGCTCGGACAGGGCCTAATTCACCCCTCCACTTT
cdr3_aa: CASSPLYLARTGPNSPLHF

j_call: TRBJ1-2
d_call: -
cdr3_length: 17
v_call: TRBV25-1
clone_size: -
cdr3_nt: TGTGCCAGCAGTGAGCCCGGAGCAGCAAGACTAAACTATGGCTACACCTTC
cdr3_aa: CASSEPGAARLNYGYTF